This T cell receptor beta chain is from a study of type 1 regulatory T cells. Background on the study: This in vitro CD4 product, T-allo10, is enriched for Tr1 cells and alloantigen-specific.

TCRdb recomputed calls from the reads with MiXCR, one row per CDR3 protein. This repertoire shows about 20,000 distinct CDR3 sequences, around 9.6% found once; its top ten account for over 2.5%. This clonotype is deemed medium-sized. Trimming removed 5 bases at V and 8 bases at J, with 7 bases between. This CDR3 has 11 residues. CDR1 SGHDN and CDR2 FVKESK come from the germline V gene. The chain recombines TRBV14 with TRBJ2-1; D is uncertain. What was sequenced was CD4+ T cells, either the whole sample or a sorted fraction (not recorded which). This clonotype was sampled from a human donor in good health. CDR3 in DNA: TGTGCCAGCAGCAGGACCCATGAGCAGTTCTTC. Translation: CASSRTHEQFF.